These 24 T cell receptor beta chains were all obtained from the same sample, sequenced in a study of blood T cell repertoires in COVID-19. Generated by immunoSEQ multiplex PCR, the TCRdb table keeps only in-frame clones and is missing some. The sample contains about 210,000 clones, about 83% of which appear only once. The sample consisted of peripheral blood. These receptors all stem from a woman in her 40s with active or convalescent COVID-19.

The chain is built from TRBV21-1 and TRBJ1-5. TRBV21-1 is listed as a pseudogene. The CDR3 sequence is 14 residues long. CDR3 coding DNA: TGTGCCAGCGGTACGAGCGGGAGCAATCAGCCCCAGCATTTT. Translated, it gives CASGTSGSNQPQHF.

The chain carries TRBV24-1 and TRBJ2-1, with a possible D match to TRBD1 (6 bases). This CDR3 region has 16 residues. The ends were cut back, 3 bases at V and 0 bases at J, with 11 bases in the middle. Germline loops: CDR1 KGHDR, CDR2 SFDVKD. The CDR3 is CATSDPDRSSYNEQFF. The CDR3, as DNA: TGTGCCACCAGTGATCCCGACAGGAGCTCCTACAATGAGCAGTTCTTC.

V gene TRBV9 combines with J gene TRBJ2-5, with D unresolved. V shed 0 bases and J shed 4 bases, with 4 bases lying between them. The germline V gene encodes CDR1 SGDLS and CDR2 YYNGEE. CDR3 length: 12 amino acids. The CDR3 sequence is CASSVDLETQYF. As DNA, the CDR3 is TGTGCCAGCAGCGTAGATCTAGAGACCCAGTACTTC.

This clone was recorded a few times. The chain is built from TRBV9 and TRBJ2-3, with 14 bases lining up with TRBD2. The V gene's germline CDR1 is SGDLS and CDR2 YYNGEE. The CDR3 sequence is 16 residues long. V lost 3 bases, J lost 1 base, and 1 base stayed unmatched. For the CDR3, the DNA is TGTGCCAGCAGCGGGGGACTAGCGGGGGGCACAGATACGCAGTATTTT. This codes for CASSGGLAGGTDTQYF.

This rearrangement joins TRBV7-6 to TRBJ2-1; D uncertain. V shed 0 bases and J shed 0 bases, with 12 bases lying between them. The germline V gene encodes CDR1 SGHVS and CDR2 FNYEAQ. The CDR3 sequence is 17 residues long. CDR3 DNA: TGTGCCAGCAGCTTAGCCCCCGCTTCTAGCTCCTACAATGAGCAGTTCTTC. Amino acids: CASSLAPASSSYNEQFF.

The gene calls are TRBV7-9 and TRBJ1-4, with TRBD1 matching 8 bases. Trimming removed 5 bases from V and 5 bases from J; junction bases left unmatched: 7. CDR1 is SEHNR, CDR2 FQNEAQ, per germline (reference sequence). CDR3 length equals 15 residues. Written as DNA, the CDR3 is TGTGCCAGCAGCAGTAAGACAGGGGAAAATGAAAAACTGTTTTTT. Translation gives CASSSKTGENEKLFF.

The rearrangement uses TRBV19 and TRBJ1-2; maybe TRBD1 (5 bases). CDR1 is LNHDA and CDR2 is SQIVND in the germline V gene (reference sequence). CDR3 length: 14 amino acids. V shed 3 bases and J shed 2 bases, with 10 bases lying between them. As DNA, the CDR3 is TGTGCCAGTAGTATTTTGAAGGGGAACTATGGCTACACCTTC. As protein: CASSILKGNYGYTF.

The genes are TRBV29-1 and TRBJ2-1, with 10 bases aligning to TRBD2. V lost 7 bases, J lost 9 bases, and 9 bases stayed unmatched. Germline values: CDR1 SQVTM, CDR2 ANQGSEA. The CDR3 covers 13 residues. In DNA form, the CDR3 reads TGCAGCGCACGACTAGCGGGTTGGGGTGAGCAGTTCTTC. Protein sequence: CSARLAGWGEQFF.

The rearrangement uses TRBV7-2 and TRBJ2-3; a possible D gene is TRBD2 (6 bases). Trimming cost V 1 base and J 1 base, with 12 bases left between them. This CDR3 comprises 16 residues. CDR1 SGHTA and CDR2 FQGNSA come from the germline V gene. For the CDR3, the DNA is TGTGCCAGCAGCTTAGTAGGGACTCCCGGCACAGATACGCAGTATTTT. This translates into CASSLVGTPGTDTQYF.

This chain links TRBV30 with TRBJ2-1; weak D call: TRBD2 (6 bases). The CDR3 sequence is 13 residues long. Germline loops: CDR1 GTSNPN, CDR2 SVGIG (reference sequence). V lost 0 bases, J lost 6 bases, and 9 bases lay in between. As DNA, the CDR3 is TGTGCCTGGAGTGTGGGCGGGGCCAATGAGCAGTTCTTC. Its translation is CAWSVGGANEQFF.

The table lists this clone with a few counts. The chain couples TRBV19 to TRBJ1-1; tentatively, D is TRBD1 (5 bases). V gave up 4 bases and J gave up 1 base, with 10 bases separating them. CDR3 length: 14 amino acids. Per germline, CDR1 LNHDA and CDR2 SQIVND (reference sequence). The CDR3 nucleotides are TGTGCCAGTAGTACCCCGCAGGGGAACACTGAAGCTTTCTTT. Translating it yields CASSTPQGNTEAFF.

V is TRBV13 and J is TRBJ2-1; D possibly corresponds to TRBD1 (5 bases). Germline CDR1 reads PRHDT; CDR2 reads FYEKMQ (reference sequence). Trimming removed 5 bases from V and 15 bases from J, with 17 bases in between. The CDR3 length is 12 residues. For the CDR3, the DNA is TGTGCCAGCAGCAAAACTTCAGGGCCTCCGTTCTTC. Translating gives CASSKTSGPPFF.

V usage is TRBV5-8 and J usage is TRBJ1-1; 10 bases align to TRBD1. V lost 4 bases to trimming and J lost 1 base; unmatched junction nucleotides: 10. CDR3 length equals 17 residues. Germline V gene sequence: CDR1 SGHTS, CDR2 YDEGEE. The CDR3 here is CASSTRQGAWGNTEAFF. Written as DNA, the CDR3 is TGTGCCAGCAGCACTCGACAGGGGGCATGGGGGAACACTGAAGCTTTCTTT.

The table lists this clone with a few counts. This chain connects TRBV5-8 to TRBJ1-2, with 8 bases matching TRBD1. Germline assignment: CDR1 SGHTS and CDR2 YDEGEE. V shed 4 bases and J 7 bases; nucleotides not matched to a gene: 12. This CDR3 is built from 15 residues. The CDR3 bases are TGTGCCAGCAGCCTTACAGGGGGTTCCGGCCGTGGCTACACCTTC. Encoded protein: CASSLTGGSGRGYTF.

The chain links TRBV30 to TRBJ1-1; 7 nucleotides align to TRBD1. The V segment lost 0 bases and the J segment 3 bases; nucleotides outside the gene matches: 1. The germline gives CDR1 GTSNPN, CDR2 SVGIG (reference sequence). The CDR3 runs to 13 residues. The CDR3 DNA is TGTGCCTGGAGTGTTGGGACAGACACTGAAGCTTTCTTT. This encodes CAWSVGTDTEAFF.

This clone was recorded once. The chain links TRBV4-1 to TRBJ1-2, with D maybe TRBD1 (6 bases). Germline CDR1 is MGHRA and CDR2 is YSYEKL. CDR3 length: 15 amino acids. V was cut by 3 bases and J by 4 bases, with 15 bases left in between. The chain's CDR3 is CASSHRRGAVYGYTF. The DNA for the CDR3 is TGCGCCAGCAGCCACCGCCGGGGGGCCGTCTATGGCTACACCTTC.

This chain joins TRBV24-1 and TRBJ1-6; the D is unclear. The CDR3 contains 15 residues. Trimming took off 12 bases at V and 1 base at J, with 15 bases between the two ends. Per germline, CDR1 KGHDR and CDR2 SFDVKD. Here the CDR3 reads CAPPRRRSYNSPLHF. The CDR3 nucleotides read TGTGCCCCACCTCGACGGAGGTCCTATAATTCACCCCTCCACTTT.

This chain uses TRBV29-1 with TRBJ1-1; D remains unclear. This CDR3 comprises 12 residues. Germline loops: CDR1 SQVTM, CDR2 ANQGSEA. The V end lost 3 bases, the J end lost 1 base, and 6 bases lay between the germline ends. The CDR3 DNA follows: TGCAGCGTTGACAGGTCGAACACTGAAGCTTTCTTT. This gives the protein CSVDRSNTEAFF. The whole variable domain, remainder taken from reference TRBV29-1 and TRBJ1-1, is SAVISQKPSRDICQRGTSLTIQCQVDSQVTMMFWYRQQPGQSLTLIATANQGSEATYESGFVIDKFPISRPNLTFSTLTVSNMSPEDSSIYLCSVDRSNTEAFFGQGTRLTVV.

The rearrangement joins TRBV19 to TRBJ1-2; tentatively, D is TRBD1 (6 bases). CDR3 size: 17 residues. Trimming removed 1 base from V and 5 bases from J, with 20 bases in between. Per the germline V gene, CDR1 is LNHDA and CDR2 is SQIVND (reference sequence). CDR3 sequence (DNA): TGTGCCAGTAGTATAGGGAGACAGGCCTCGGCATTTTATGGCTACACCTTC. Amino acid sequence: CASSIGRQASAFYGYTF.

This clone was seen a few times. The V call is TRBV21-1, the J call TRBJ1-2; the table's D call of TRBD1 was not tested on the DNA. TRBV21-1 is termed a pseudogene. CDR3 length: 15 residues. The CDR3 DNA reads TGTGCCAGCAGCGAGTTTCTCAGGGGTGCCTATGGCTACACCTTC. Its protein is CASSEFLRGAYGYTF.

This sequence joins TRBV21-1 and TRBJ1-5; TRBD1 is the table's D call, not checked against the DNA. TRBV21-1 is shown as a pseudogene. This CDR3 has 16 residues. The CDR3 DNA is TGTGCCAGCAGCGGGGGGAGGACAGGCCCCAATCAGCCCCAGCATTTT. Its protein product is CASSGGRTGPNQPQHF.

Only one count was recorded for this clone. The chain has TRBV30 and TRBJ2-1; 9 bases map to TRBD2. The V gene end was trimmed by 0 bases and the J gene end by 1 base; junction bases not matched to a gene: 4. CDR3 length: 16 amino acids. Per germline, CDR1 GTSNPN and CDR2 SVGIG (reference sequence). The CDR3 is CAWSVGGGASYNEQFF. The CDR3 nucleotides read TGTGCCTGGAGTGTCGGCGGGGGGGCGTCCTACAATGAGCAGTTCTTC.

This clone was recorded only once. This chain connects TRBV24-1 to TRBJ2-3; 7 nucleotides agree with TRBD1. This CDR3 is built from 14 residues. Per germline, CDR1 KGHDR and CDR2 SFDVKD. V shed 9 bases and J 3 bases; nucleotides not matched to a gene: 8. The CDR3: CATGEQGFTDTQYF. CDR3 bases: TGTGCCACCGGGGAACAGGGGTTTACAGATACGCAGTATTTT.

DNA of the CDR3: TGTGCCACCAGTGATCTAGGCGGGCTGCATGGCTACACCTTC. Translating gives CATSDLGGLHGYTF. The chain carries TRBV24-1 and TRBJ1-2; the D is unclear. From germline, CDR1 is KGHDR and CDR2 SFDVKD. V lost 3 bases and J 6 bases, leaving 13 bases between the germline ends. CDR3 size: 14 residues.